This T cell receptor (beta chain) was obtained from a study of metastatic and nonmetastatic thyroid tumors. Study information: The study looked at repertoires side by side in blood and in tumor or nodule tissue from malignant and benign thyroid patients. Whole-study findings and limits: Malignant tumors reportedly showed significantly higher TCR beta diversity than benign nodules in both blood and tumor.

This clone was seen ten or more times. Its antigen is still unknown. Before thyroid surgery, none of the patients had received any treatment. Germline V gene lookup returns CDR1 KGHSH and CDR2 LQKENI. The CDR3 consists of 15 residues. J gave up 3 bases and V 3 bases, and 8 bases lay outside the gene matches. TCRdb reanalyzed the PCR reads via MiXCR. Here the sample spans 30,000 to 35,000 clones, 15% being singletons. Material: blood. The TCR was taken from a male donor with papillary thyroid cancer or a benign thyroid nodule (not recorded which). Some clones in this sample may be carry-over from other donors' samples. The rearrangement joins TRBV18 to TRBJ2-7, with 7 positions matching TRBD1. In DNA form, the CDR3 reads TGTGCCAGCTCACCTAATGACAGGGTGGGCTACGAGCAGTACTTC. It codes for CASSPNDRVGYEQYF.